This TCR beta chain stems from a study of T cells in Graves' hyperthyroidism and ophthalmopathy. The study based diagnoses on clinical symptoms, serum thyroxine and TRAb, thyroid ultrasound and orbital computed tomography. In its sample, this clonotype was seen many times. V lost 5 bases, J lost 7 bases, and 24 bases stayed unmatched. The CDR3 contains 19 residues. Germline lookup yields CDR1 DFQATT and CDR2 SNEGSKA (reference sequence). TCR beta CDR3 regions were amplified from RNA. Carried out on the TCR CDR3, a first-round RT-PCR used the HTBI primer set. TCRdb analysed the multiplex PCR reads with MiXCR anew, one entry per CDR3 protein. This table has under 400,000 distinct CDR3 sequences, around a sixth appearing once.

Sequenced sample: blood. The chain uses TRBV20-1 and TRBJ1-5; TRBD1 matches 9 bases. This TCR derives from a middle-aged woman with Graves' ophthalmopathy. CDR3 DNA: TGCAGTGCTGTCCAGCCCTCGGGACAGGGATTAAGGATGGGGCAGCCCCAGCATTTT. Its translation is CSAVQPSGQGLRMGQPQHF.